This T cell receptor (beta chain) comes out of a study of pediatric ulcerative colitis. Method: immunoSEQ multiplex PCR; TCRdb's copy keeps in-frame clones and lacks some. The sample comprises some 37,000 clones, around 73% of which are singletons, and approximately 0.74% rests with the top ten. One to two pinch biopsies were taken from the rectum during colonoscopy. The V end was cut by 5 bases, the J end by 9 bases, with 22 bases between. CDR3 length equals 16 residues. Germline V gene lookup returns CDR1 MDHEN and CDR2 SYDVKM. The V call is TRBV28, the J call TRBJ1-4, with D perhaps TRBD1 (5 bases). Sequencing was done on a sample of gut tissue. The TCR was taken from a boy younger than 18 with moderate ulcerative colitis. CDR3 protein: CASSPPLGGIRKKLFF. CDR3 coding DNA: TGTGCCAGCAGTCCCCCTCTGGGGGGGATCCGTAAAAAACTGTTTTTT.